The 26 T cell receptor beta chains listed next were all sequenced from one sample in a study of T cell responses to AZD1222 COVID-19 vaccine. Method: immunoSEQ multiplex PCR; TCRdb's copy keeps in-frame clones and lacks some. The sample has fewer than 110,000 clones; about 90% are singletons. The material was peripheral blood, obtained 28 days after the second AZD1222 dose. The receptors come from an adult who received the AZD1222 COVID-19 vaccine.

The CDR3 sequence is CASSHEGTMGGESTF. CDR3 in DNA: TGTGCCAGCAGTCACGAAGGAACTATGGGGGGGGAGAGCACCTTC. The rearrangement links TRBV7-6 to TRBJ1-2, with D perhaps TRBD1 (5 bases). Trimming took 6 bases from V and 13 from J, leaving 27 bases between them. The germline V gene encodes CDR1 SGHVS and CDR2 FNYEAQ. This CDR3 comprises 15 residues.

This sequence joins TRBV19 and TRBJ2-7, with unresolved D. The CDR3 loop spans 14 amino acids. Germline CDR1 is LNHDA and CDR2 is SQIVND (reference sequence). V lost 3 bases and J lost 0, with 9 bases in between. The CDR3 region has the DNA TGTGCCAGTAGTATGACTCAGTTCTCCTACGAGCAGTACTTC. Its protein product is CASSMTQFSYEQYF.

V gene TRBV4-3 combines with J gene TRBJ2-6; 12 nucleotides match TRBD2. V lost 3 bases, J lost 3 bases, and 6 bases stayed unmatched. The CDR3 length is 18 residues. CDR1 LGHNA and CDR2 YSLEER come from the germline V gene. The CDR3 nucleotides read TGCGCCAGCAGCCAGCTAGCGGGAGGGCCTGTTGGGGCCAACGTCCTGACTTTC. Amino acid sequence: CASSQLAGGPVGANVLTF.

This clone appeared a single time. The chain has TRBV3-1 (or the pseudogene TRBV3-2) and TRBJ2-5; TRBD2 aligns across 7 bases. Trimming cost V 3 bases and J 1 base; bases outside gene matches: 17. Germline CDR1 LGHDT, CDR2 YNNKEL (reference sequence). The CDR3 spans 19 residues. CDR3 region: CASSHSGAGDPYIQETQYF. CDR3 coding DNA: TGTGCCAGCAGCCATTCTGGGGCGGGAGACCCGTATATCCAAGAGACCCAGTACTTC.

This clone was picked up a small number of times. The chain recombines TRBV19 with TRBJ1-5; 10 bases agree with TRBD1. Germline V gene data show CDR1 as LNHDA and CDR2 as SQIVND (reference sequence). V gave up 3 bases and J gave up 7 bases; unmatched junction bases: 6. This CDR3 is 15 amino acids long. This CDR3 is CASSMDRGARQPQHF. The DNA of the CDR3 is TGTGCCAGTAGTATGGACAGGGGGGCTAGGCAGCCCCAGCATTTT.

The rearrangement uses TRBV18 and TRBJ1-4; D not certain. The CDR3 is made up of 16 amino acids. Trimming cost V 3 bases and J 4 bases, with 15 bases left between them. Germline V CDR1 and CDR2: KGHSH, LQKENI. CDR3 region: CASSPPGRTYNEKLFF. CDR3 coding DNA: TGTGCCAGCTCACCCCCCGGCAGGACCTATAATGAAAAACTGTTTTTT.

The V gene is TRBV30, the J gene TRBJ1-5, with 8 bases identical to TRBD1. V lost 2 bases and J lost 0; bases outside the gene matches: 6. The germline V gene encodes CDR1 GTSNPN and CDR2 SVGIG (reference sequence). The CDR3 consists of 16 residues. CDR3 region: CAWSPGQVYSNQPQHF. The CDR3 DNA reads TGTGCCTGGAGTCCGGGACAGGTCTATAGCAATCAGCCCCAGCATTTT.

V and J are TRBV5-6 and TRBJ1-1, with TRBD1 as a possible D gene (6 bases). V gave up 3 bases and J gave up 1 base, with 13 bases separating them. CDR3 size: 15 residues. The germline gives CDR1 SGHDT, CDR2 YYEEEE. This CDR3 is CASSSTRDKNTEAFF. DNA for the CDR3: TGTGCCAGCAGCTCCACCCGGGACAAGAACACTGAAGCTTTCTTT.

The chain recombines TRBV14 with TRBJ2-7; TRBD1 or TRBD2 may be the D gene (5 bases each). Per germline, CDR1 SGHDN and CDR2 FVKESK. V lost 4 bases and J 6 bases, leaving 13 bases between the germline ends. This CDR3 spans 13 amino acids. The CDR3 loop reads CASSRGTFFEQYF. The DNA of the CDR3 is TGTGCCAGCAGCCGGGGGACGTTTTTCGAGCAGTACTTC.

This chain joins TRBV10-2 and TRBJ1-1; D is unresolved. The CDR3 sequence is 13 residues long. V lost 1 base and J 1 base, leaving 4 bases between the germline ends. Germline values: CDR1 WSHSY, CDR2 SAAADI. The CDR3 nucleotides read TGCGCCAGCAGTGAGTGGGGGAACACTGAAGCTTTCTTT. It yields the protein CASSEWGNTEAFF.

J is TRBJ2-7 and V is TRBV5-4; D is uncertain. The V and J ends lost 4 bases and 3 bases respectively, with 17 bases between them. The CDR3 runs 15 residues. The germline gives CDR1 SGHNT, CDR2 YYREEE (reference sequence). The CDR3 reads CASSPGSSENYEQYF. The CDR3 region has the DNA TGTGCCAGCAGCCCCGGTTCTTCGGAGAACTACGAGCAGTACTTC.

This CDR3 reads CSAWALGGYTF. CDR3 nucleotide sequence: TGCAGTGCGTGGGCCCTGGGGGGCTACACCTTC. V gene TRBV20-1 combines with J gene TRBJ1-2, with D uncertain. Trimming removed 6 bases at V and 8 bases at J, with 13 bases between. Germline V gives CDR1 DFQATT, CDR2 SNEGSKA (reference sequence). The CDR3 sequence is 11 residues long.

The gene calls are TRBV6-5 and TRBJ1-4, with D uncertain. V lost 6 bases, J lost 3 bases, and 11 bases lay in between. The germline V gene encodes CDR1 MNHEY and CDR2 SVGAGI. The CDR3 length is 14 residues. CDR3 bases: TGTGCCAGCAGGCGAAGGGCACCTAATGAAAAACTGTTTTTT. Its protein product is CASRRRAPNEKLFF.

CDR3 sequence (DNA): TGTGCCAGCAGTTACTCACAGTATAGCAATCAGCCCCAGCATTTT. Translating it yields CASSYSQYSNQPQHF. This sequence joins TRBV6-5 and TRBJ1-5, with D hard to call. Germline V gene sequence: CDR1 MNHEY, CDR2 SVGAGI. The CDR3 length is 15 residues. The V end was cut by 0 bases, the J end by 0 bases, with 6 bases between.

The chain has TRBV25-1 and TRBJ2-7; 8 bases align to TRBD2. The CDR3 has 15 residues. In germline, CDR1 is MGHDK, CDR2 SYGVNS. Losses at the gene ends were 2 bases for V and 2 bases for J; bases not matched to a gene: 5. The CDR3 spells CASSELAGGTYEQYF. The CDR3 region has the DNA TGTGCCAGCAGTGAACTAGCGGGTGGTACCTACGAGCAGTACTTC.

The sample holds a few counts of this clone. V usage is TRBV19 and J usage is TRBJ1-6; 8 bases are a match to TRBD1. Germline V lookup: CDR1 LNHDA, CDR2 SQIVND (reference sequence). The CDR3 sequence is 15 residues long. Losses at the gene ends were 6 bases for V and 3 bases for J; bases not matched to a gene: 4. In DNA, the CDR3 is TGTGCCAGTAGGGCCGGGACAGGCTATAATTCACCCCTCCACTTT. Translation gives CASRAGTGYNSPLHF.

This sequence joins TRBV6-5 and TRBJ2-7; possible D gene TRBD1, 5 bases. Between the trimmed V and J ends, which lost 2 bases and 6 bases, there was a span of 14 bases. CDR3 length equals 14 residues. Germline assignment: CDR1 MNHEY and CDR2 SVGAGI. The CDR3 region is CASSYGEGAREQYF. CDR3 sequence (DNA): TGTGCCAGCAGTTACGGTGAAGGGGCGCGCGAGCAGTACTTC.

V and J are TRBV11-3 and TRBJ2-2, with D possibly TRBD2 on 5 matching bases. Trimming removed 5 bases at V and 5 bases at J, with 12 bases between. CDR3 length: 14 amino acids. Germline V gene data show CDR1 as SGHNT and CDR2 as YENEEA. DNA of the CDR3: TGTGCCAGCAGCCTAGGACTGAGAACCGGGGAGCTGTTTTTT. Protein sequence: CASSLGLRTGELFF.

J is TRBJ2-1 and V is TRBV4-2; a possible D gene is TRBD2 (5 bases). This CDR3 is built from 15 residues. Germline CDR1 and CDR2: LGHNA and YNFKEQ. Trimming stripped 5 bases from V and 3 bases from J, with 14 bases between. The DNA for the CDR3 is TGTGCCAGCAGCACGTTGGACTGGGACTACAATGAGCAGTTCTTC. Amino acids: CASSTLDWDYNEQFF.

A single count supports this clone. The V and J genes are TRBV6-5 and TRBJ1-6; no firm D call. The germline V gene has CDR1 MNHEY and CDR2 SVGAGI. With 6 bases removed from V and 4 bases from J, the gap between germline ends came to 10 bases. The CDR3 has 14 residues. The CDR3 DNA follows: TGTGCCAGCAGCCCACAGAGGTATAATTCACCCCTCCACTTT. The encoded protein is CASSPQRYNSPLHF.

This clone was counted a single time. J is TRBJ1-1 and V is TRBV27, with D maybe TRBD1 (5 bases). V lost 3 bases and J lost 4, with 12 bases in between. This CDR3 is 14 amino acids long. Germline V gene data show CDR1 as MNHEY and CDR2 as SMNVEV (reference sequence). CDR3: CASSLAGFGTEAFF. Here the CDR3 DNA reads TGTGCCAGCAGTTTGGCAGGGTTCGGCACTGAAGCTTTCTTT.

This clone is medium-sized (0.01 to 0.1%). The chain couples TRBV28 to TRBJ1-2; no reliable D call. CDR1 is MDHEN and CDR2 is SYDVKM in the germline V gene. V dropped 3 bases and J dropped 3 bases, with 8 bases sitting between them. The CDR3 sequence is 13 residues long. The CDR3 DNA follows: TGTGCCAGCAGTTTGGACCTTTACTATGGCTACACCTTC. Its protein product is CASSLDLYYGYTF.

The CDR3 sequence: CASSQWDKTTNYEQYF. The CDR3 DNA follows: TGTGCCAGCAGCCAGTGGGACAAAACGACGAACTACGAGCAGTACTTC. The rearrangement joins TRBV3-1 (or the pseudogene TRBV3-2) to TRBJ2-7, with D perhaps matching TRBD1 (6 bases). Germline V CDR1 and CDR2: LGHDT, YNNKEL (reference sequence). V was cut by 3 bases and J by 3 bases, with 18 bases left in between. This CDR3 has 16 amino acids.

CDR3 loop: CASSPGTGGTGELFF. CDR3 DNA sequence: TGCGCCAGCAGCCCCGGGACAGGGGGCACCGGGGAGCTGTTTTTT. The chain employs TRBV4-3 and TRBJ2-2; TRBD1 aligns across 11 bases. Trimming took 4 bases from V and 4 from J; bases not matched to a gene: 2. Germline values: CDR1 LGHNA, CDR2 YSLEER. This CDR3 contains 15 residues.

The V and J genes are TRBV21-1 and TRBJ1-3; TRBD1, as called in the table, went unchecked against the DNA. TRBV21-1 is flagged as a pseudogene. The CDR3 loop spans 18 amino acids. CDR3 sequence reads: CASWEDAQGHKAGNTIYF. The CDR3 DNA is TGTGCCAGCTGGGAGGACGCACAGGGGCACAAGGCTGGAAACACCATATATTTT.

This clone was observed a handful of times. This chain links TRBV2 with TRBJ1-6, with a possible D match to TRBD1 (5 bases). The CDR3 is 17 amino acids. The germline CDR1 and CDR2 sequences are SNHLY and FYNNEI. V was shortened by 9 bases and J by 0 bases, with 18 bases between the two germline ends. DNA of the CDR3: TGTGCCAGTAGCGGGGGGACTTGGAGCTCCTATAATTCACCCCTCCACTTT. As protein: CASSGGTWSSYNSPLHF.